This TCR beta chain was sequenced in a study of blood T cell repertoires in COVID-19. On the study more broadly: Sites across the United States, Italy and Spain contributed samples from acute and convalescent COVID-19. Sources were T cells, B-cell-depleted T cells, or PBMCs; the material itself was cDNA or gDNA.

Patients in Seattle were enrolled during active infection, then followed longitudinally. This CDR3 has 14 residues. The V end was cut by 3 bases, the J end by 0 bases, with 8 bases between. The germline V gene has CDR1 MGHRA and CDR2 YSYEKL. Original processing methods: Amplification with reference gene primers provided the estimates of nucleated cell counts. Sequencing used immunoSEQ multiplex PCR; TCRdb keeps in-frame clones, though not all of them. V, J and clone size derive from that table, while D and trimming were established from the DNA sequence. The top ten hold 9.5% to 12% of the sample, which has 150,000 to 200,000 clones, roughly 79% seen once.

The chain links TRBV4-1 to TRBJ1-1; D gene ambiguous. The TCR comes from a woman aged 35 to 49 with COVID-19, enrolled during active disease. The sequenced material came from peripheral blood. The CDR3 DNA reads as TGCGCCAGCAGCCATCCCAGTTTGAACACTGAAGCTTTCTTT. Translating gives CASSHPSLNTEAFF.